The clone carrying this T cell receptor beta chain was seen a handful of times. As yet, its antigen is unknown. Amplification of the TCR beta CDR3 regions used RNA transcripts (as template). An initial RT-PCR round employing HTBI primers preceded a second-round multiplex PCR. TCRdb recomputed calls from the multiplex PCR reads with MiXCR, one row per CDR3 protein. The sample has around 670,000 distinct CDR3 sequences; around 40% are singletons. The data originate from a study of Graves' ophthalmopathy and Graves' hyperthyroidism. Study observations and caveats: Appearing in blood as well were most expanded thyroid clonotypes above 0.001 frequency.

Looked up from germline, CDR1 is MNHNY and CDR2 is SVGAGI (reference sequence). The CDR3 extends over 14 amino acids. V shed 4 bases and J shed 1 base, with 10 bases lying between them. This clonotype was sampled from an adult man with Graves' ophthalmopathy. The chain couples TRBV6-6 to TRBJ1-2; D is unclear. The sequencing sample was made of peripheral blood. DNA of the CDR3: TGTGCCAGCAGTTCCCTGAGGAGTAACTATGGCTACACCTTC. Translating gives CASSSLRSNYGYTF.